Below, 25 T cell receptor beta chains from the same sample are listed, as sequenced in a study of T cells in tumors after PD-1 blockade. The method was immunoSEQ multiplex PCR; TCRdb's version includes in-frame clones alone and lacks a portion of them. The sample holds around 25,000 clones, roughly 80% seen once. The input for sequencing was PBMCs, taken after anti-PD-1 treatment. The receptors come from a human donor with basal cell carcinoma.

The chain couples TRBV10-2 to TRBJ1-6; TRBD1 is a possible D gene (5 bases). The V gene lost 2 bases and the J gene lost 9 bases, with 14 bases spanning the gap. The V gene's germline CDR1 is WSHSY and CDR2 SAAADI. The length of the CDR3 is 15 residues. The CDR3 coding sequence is TGCGCCAGCAGTGAGAACGCAGGGTTTGGTTCACCCCTCCACTTT. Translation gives CASSENAGFGSPLHF.

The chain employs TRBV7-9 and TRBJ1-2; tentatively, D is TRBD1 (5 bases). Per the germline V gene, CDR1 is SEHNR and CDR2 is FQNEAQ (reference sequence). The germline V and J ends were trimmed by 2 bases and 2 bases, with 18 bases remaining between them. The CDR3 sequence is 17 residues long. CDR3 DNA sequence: TGTGCCAGCAGCTTACCCCTGTGGGGGGTGGAGAACTATGGCTACACCTTC. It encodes CASSLPLWGVENYGYTF.

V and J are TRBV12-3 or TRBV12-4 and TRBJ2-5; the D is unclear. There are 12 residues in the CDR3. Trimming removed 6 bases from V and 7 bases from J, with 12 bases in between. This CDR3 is CASRALGWTQYF. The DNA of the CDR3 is TGTGCCAGCAGGGCGTTGGGATGGACCCAGTACTTC.

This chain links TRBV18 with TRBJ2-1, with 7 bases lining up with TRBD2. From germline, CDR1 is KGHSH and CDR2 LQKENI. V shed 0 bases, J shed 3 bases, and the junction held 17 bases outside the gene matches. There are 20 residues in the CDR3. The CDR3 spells CASSPPVSAGPYYFYNEQFF. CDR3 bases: TGTGCCAGCTCACCACCGGTCTCAGCGGGGCCGTACTATTTCTACAATGAGCAGTTCTTC.

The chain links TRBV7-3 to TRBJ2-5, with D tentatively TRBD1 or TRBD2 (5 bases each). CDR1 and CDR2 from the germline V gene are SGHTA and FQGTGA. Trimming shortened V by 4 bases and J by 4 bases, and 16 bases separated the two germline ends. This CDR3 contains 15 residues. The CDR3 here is CASSSGTTGGETQYF. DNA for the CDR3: TGTGCCAGCAGCTCCGGGACCACCGGAGGAGAGACCCAGTACTTC.

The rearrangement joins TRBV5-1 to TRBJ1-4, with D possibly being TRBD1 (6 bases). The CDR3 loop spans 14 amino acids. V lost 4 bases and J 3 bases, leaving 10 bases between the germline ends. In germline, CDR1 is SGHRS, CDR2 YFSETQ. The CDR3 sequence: CASSKTGSNEKLFF. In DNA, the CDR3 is TGCGCCAGCAGCAAGACAGGTTCTAATGAAAAACTGTTTTTT.

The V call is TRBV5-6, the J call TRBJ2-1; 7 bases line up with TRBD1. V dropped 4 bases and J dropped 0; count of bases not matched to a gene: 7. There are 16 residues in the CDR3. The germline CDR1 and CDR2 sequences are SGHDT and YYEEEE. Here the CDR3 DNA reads TGTGCCAGCAGCCGCCGTTGGGACAGCTCCTACAATGAGCAGTTCTTC. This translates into CASSRRWDSSYNEQFF.

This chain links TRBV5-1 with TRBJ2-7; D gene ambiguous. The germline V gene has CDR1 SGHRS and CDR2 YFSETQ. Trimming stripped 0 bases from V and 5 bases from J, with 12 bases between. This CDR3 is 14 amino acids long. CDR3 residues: CASSLAQRIDEQYF. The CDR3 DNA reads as TGCGCCAGCAGCTTGGCCCAAAGGATCGACGAGCAGTACTTC.

The chain's CDR3 is CASRPDGNQPQHF. Written as DNA, the CDR3 is TGCGCCAGCAGACCGGACGGCAATCAGCCCCAGCATTTT. V usage is TRBV5-1 and J usage is TRBJ1-5; D call uncertain. This CDR3 has 13 amino acids. Trimming left V 5 bases short and J 2 bases short, with 8 bases between. Germline V gene lookup returns CDR1 SGHRS and CDR2 YFSETQ.

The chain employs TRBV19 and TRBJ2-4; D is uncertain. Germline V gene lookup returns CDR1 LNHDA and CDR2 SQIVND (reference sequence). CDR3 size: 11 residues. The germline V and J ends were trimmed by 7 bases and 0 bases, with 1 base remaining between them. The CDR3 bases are TGTGCCAGTATAGCCAAAAACATTCAGTACTTC. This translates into CASIAKNIQYF.

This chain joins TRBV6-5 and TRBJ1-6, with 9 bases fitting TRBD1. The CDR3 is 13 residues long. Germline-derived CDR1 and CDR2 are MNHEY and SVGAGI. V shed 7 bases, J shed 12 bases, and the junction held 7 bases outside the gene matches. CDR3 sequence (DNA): TGTGCCAGCAAGGGACAGGGAGATGGACCCCTCCACTTT. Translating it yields CASKGQGDGPLHF.

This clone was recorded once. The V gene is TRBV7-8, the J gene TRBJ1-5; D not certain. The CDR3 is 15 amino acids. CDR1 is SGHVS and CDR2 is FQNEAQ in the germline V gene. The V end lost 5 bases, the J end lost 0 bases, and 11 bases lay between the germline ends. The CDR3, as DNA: TGTGCCAGCAGCCTCAGTGACGCTAGCAATCAGCCCCAGCATTTT. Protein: CASSLSDASNQPQHF.

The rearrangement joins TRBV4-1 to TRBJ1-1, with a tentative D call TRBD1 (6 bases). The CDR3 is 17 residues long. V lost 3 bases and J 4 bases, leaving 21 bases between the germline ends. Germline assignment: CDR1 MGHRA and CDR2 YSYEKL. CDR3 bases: TGCGCCAGCAGCCACATCGTTTTGGGGCAGGGGAGCACTGAAGCTTTCTTT. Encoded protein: CASSHIVLGQGSTEAFF.

CDR3: CASRSTGPYGGYTF. CDR3 in DNA: TGTGCCAGCAGGTCCACAGGGCCCTATGGGGGCTACACCTTC. The J gene is TRBJ1-2, the V gene TRBV6-5, with D perhaps TRBD1 (6 bases). Trimming removed 6 bases at V and 8 bases at J, with 19 bases between. This CDR3 is 14 amino acids long. CDR1 is MNHEY, CDR2 SVGAGI, per germline.

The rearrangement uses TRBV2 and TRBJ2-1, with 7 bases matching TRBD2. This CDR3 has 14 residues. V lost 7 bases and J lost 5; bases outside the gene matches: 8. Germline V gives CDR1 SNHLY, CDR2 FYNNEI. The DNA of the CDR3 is TGTGCCAGCATCGGACTAGTGATGGACAATGAGCAGTTCTTC. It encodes CASIGLVMDNEQFF.

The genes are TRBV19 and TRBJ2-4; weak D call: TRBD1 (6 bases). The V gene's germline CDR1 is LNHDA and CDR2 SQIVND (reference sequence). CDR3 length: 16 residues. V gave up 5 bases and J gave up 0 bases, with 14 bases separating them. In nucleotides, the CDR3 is TGTGCCAGTAGTCCCAAAACGGGACAAGCCAAAAACATTCAGTACTTC. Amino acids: CASSPKTGQAKNIQYF.

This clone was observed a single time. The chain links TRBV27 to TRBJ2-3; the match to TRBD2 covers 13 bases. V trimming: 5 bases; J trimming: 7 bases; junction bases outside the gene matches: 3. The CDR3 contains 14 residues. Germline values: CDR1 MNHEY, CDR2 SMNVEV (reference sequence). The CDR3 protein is CASSLGLAGYTQYF. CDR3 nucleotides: TGTGCCAGCAGTCTGGGACTAGCGGGGTATACGCAGTATTTT.

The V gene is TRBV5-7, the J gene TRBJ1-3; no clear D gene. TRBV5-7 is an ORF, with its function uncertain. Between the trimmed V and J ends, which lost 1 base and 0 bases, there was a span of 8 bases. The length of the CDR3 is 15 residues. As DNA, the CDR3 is TGTGCCAGCAGCTTGTTCGGGGACTCTGGAAACACCATATATTTT. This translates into CASSLFGDSGNTIYF.

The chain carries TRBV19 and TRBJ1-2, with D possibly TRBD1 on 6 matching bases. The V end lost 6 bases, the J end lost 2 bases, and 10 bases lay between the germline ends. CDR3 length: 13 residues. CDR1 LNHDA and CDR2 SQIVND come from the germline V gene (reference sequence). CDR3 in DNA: TGTGCCAGTAGGACAGGATTGAACTATGGCTACACCTTC. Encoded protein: CASRTGLNYGYTF.

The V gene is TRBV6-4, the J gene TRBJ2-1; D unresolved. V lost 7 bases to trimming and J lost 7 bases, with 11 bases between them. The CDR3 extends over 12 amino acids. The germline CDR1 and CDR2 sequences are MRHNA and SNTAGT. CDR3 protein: CASISSGNEQFF. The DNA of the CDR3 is TGTGCCAGCATCAGTAGTGGGAATGAGCAGTTCTTC.

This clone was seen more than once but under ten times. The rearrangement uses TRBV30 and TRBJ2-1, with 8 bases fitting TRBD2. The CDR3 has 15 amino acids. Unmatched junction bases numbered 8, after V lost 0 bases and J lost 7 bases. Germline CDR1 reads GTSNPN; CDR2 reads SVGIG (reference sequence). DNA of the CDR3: TGTGCCTGGAGTGTCCGAGGACTAGCCCTTAATGAGCAGTTCTTC. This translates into CAWSVRGLALNEQFF.

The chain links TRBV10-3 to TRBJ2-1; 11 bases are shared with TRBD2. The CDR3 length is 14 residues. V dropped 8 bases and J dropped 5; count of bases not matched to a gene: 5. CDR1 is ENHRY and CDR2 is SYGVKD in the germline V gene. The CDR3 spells CAIRASGGNNEQFF. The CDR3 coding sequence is TGTGCCATCCGGGCTAGCGGGGGGAACAATGAGCAGTTCTTC.

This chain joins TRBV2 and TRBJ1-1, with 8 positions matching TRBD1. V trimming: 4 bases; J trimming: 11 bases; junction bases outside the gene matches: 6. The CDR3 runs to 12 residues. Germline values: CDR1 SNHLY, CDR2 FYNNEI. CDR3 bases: TGTGCCAGCAGTGGACAGGGGCCAAGGGCTTTCTTT. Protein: CASSGQGPRAFF.

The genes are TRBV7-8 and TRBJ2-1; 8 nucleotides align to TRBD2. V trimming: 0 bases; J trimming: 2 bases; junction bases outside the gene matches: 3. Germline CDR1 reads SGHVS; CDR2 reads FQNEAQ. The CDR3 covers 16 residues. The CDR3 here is CASSLAPAGAYNEQFF. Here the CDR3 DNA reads TGTGCCAGCAGCTTAGCCCCAGCGGGGGCCTACAATGAGCAGTTCTTC.

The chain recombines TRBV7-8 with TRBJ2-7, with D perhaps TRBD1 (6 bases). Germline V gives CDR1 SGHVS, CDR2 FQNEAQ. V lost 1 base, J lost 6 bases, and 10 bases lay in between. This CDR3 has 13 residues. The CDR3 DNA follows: TGTGCCAGCAGCTTAGGGGGGCGCGGCGAGCAGTACTTC. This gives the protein CASSLGGRGEQYF.